The clone carrying this T cell receptor (beta chain) was observed a few times. The data belong to a study of response to subunit inactivated influenza vaccine. One entry per CDR3 protein results from TCRdb running MiXCR on the RT-PCR reads. The sample holds almost 600,000 distinct CDR3 sequences; roughly 15% are singletons and the top ten take more than 9.5%. The input for sequencing was PBMCs from blood, taken 11 to 12 days after vaccination. The sequence came from a man aged 45 to 65 who received an inactivated influenza vaccine.

The CDR3 region has the DNA TGTGCCAGCAGCTTGGGGAAGAAGGGAAACACCATATATTTT. This encodes CASSLGKKGNTIYF. The chain links TRBV7-9 to TRBJ1-3; D call uncertain. The germline V gene encodes CDR1 SEHNR and CDR2 FQNEAQ (reference sequence). CDR3 size: 14 residues. V was clipped by 3 bases and J by 4 bases, with 10 bases between them.